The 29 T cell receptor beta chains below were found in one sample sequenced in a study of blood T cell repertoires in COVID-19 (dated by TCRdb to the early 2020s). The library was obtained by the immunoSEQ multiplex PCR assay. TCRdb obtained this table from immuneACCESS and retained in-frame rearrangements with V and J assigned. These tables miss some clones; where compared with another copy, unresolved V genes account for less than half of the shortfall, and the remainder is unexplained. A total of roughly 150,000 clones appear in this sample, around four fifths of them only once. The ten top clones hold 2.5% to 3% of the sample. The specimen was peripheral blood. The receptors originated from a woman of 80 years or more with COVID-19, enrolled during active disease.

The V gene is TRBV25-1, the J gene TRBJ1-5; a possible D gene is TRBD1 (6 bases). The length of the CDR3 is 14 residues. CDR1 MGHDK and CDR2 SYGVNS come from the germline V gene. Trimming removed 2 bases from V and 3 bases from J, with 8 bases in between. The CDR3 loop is CASSEQGPNQPQHF. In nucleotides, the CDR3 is TGTGCCAGCAGTGAACAGGGGCCCAATCAGCCCCAGCATTTT.

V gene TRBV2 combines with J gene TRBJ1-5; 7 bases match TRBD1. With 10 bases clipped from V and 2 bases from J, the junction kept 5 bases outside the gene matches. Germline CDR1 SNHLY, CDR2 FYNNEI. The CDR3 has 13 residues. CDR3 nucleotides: TGTGCCAACGGACAGGAACGCAATCAGCCCCAGCATTTT. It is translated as CANGQERNQPQHF.

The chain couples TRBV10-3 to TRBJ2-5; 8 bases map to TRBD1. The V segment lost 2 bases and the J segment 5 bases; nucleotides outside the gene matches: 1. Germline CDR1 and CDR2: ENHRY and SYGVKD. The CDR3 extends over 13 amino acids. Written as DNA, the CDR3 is TGTGCCATCAGTGAGGGGACAGGCGAGACCCAGTACTTC. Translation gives CAISEGTGETQYF.

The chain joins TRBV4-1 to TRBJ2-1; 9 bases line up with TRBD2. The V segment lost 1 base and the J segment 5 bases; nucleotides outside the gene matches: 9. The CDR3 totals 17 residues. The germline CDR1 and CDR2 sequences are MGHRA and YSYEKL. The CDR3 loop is CASSQGLAVRRNNEQFF. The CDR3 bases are TGCGCCAGCAGCCAAGGACTAGCGGTCCGAAGGAACAATGAGCAGTTCTTC.

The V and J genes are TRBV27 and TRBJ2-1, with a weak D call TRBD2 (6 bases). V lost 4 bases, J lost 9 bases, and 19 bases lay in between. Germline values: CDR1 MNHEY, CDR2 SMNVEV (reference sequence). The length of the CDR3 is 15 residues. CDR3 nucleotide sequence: TGTGCCAGCAGTTCCTCTTTTGCGGGGCTGCTTGAGCAGTTCTTC. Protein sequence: CASSSSFAGLLEQFF.

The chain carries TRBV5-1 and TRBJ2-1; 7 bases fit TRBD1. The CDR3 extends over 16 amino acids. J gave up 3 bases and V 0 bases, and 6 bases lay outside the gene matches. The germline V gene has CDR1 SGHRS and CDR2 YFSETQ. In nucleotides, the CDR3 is TGCGCCAGCAGCTTGGATCCAGCAGGGGGCTACAATGAGCAGTTCTTC. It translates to CASSLDPAGGYNEQFF.

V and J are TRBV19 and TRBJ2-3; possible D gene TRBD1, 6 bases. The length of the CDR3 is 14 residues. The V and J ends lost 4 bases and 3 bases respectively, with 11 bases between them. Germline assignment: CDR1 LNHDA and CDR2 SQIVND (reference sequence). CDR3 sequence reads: CASSTAGATDTQYF. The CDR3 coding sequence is TGTGCCAGTAGTACAGCAGGGGCGACAGATACGCAGTATTTT. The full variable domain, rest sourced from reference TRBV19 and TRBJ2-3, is DGGITQSPKYLFRKEGQNVTLSCEQNLNHDAMYWYRQDPGQGLRLIYYSQIVNDFQKGDIAEGYSVSREKKESFPLTVTSAQKNPTAFYLCASSTAGATDTQYFGPGTRLTVL.

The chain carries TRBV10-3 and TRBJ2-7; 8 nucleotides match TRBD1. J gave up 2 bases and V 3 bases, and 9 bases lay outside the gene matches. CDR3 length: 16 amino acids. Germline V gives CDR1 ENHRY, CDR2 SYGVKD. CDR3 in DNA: TGTGCCATCAGTGAAAGTGGCAGGGGGCGAGCCTACGAGCAGTACTTC. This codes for CAISESGRGRAYEQYF.

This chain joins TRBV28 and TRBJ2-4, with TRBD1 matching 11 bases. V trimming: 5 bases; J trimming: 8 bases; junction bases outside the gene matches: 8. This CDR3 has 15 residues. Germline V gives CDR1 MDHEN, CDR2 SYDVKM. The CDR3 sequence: CASSPPDRGLDIQYF. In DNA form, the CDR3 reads TGTGCCAGCAGTCCTCCGGACAGGGGGCTGGACATTCAGTACTTC.

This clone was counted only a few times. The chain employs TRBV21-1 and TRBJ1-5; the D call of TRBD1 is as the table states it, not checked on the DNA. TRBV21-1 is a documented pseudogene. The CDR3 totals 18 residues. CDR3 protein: CASSKARQPTLKNQPQHF. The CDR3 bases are TGTGCCAGCAGCAAAGCTAGACAGCCCACTTTAAAGAATCAGCCCCAGCATTTT.

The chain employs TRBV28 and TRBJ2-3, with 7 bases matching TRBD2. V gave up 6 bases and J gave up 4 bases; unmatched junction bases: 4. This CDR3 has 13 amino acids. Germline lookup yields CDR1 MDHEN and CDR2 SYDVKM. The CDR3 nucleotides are TGTGCCAGCAGGGGGGAGGGGTCAGATACGCAGTATTTT. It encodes CASRGEGSDTQYF. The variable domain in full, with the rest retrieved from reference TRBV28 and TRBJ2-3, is DVKVTQSSRYLVKRTGEKVFLECVQDMDHENMFWYRQDPGLGLRLIYFSYDVKMKEKGDIPEGYSVSREKKERFSLILESASTNQTSMYLCASRGEGSDTQYFGPGTRLTVL.

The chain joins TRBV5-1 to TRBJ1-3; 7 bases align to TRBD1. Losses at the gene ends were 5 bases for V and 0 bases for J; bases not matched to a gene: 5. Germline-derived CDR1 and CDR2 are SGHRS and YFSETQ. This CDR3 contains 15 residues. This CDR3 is CASREGTASGNTIYF. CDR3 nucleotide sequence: TGCGCCAGCAGGGAAGGGACAGCCTCTGGAAACACCATATATTTT. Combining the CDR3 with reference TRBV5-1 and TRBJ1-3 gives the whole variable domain KAGVTQTPRYLIKTRGQQVTLSCSPISGHRSVSWYQQTPGQGLQFLFEYFSETQRNKGNFPGRFSGRQFSNSRSEMNVSTLELGDSALYLCASREGTASGNTIYFGEGSWLTVV.

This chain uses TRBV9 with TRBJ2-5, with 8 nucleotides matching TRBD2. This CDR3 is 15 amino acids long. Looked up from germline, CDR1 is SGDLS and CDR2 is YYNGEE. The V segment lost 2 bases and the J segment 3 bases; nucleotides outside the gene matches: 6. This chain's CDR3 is CASSVLAGIEETQYF. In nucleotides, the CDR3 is TGTGCCAGCAGCGTCCTAGCGGGTATCGAAGAGACCCAGTACTTC.

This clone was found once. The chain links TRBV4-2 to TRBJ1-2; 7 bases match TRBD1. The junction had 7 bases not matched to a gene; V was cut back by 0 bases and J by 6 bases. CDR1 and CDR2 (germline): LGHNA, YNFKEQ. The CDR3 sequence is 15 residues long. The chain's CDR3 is CASSQDRDSLNGYTF. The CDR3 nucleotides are TGTGCCAGCAGCCAAGACCGGGACAGCTTGAATGGCTACACCTTC.

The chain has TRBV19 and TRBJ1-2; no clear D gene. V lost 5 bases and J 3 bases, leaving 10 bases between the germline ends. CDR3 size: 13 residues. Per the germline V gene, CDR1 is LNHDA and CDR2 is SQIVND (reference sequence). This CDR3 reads CASSWSEYYGYTF. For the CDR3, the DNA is TGTGCCAGTAGTTGGTCGGAGTACTATGGCTACACCTTC.

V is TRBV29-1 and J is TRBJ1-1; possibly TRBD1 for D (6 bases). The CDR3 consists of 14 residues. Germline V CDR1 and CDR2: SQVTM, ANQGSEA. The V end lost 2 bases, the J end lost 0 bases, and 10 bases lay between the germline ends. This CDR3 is CSVERAGVNTEAFF. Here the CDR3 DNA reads TGCAGCGTTGAAAGAGCAGGGGTGAACACTGAAGCTTTCTTT.

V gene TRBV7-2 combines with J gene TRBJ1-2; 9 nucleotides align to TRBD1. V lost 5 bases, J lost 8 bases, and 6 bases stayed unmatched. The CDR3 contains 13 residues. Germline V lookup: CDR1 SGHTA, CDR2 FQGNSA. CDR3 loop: CASSRDRVGGYTF. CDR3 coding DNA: TGTGCCAGCAGCCGGGACAGGGTGGGGGGCTACACCTTC.

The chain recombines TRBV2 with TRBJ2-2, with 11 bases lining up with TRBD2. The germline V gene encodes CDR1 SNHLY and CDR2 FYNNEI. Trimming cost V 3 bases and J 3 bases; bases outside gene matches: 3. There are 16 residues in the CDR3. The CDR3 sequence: CASSDSGRADTGELFF. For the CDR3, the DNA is TGTGCCAGCAGTGATAGCGGGAGGGCCGACACCGGGGAGCTGTTTTTT.

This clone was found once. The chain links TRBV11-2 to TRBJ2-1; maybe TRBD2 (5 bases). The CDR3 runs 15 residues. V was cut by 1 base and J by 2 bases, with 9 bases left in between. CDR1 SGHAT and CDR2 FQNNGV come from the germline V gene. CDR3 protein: CASSLGLAPYNEQFF. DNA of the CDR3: TGTGCCAGCAGCTTAGGTCTAGCCCCCTACAATGAGCAGTTCTTC.

The CDR3 region has the DNA TGTGCCAGTCGCAAGCGGGGCTTCCCAGATACGCAGTATTTT. Protein product: CASRKRGFPDTQYF. The chain employs TRBV19 and TRBJ2-3; 7 positions agree with TRBD2. CDR3 length: 14 amino acids. Germline V gene sequence: CDR1 LNHDA, CDR2 SQIVND (reference sequence). The trim removed 8 bases at V and 4 bases at J, leaving 9 bases unmatched.

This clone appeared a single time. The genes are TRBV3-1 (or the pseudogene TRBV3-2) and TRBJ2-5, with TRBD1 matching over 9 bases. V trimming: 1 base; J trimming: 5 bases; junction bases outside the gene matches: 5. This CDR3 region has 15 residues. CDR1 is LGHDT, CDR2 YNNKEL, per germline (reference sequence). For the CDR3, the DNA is TGTGCCAGCAGCCAAGCGGGACAGGGAGGTGAGACCCAGTACTTC. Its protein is CASSQAGQGGETQYF.

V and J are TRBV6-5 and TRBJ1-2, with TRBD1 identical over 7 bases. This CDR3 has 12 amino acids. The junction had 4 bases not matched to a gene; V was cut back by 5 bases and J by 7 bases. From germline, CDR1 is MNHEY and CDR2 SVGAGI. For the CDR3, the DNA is TGTGCCAGCAGTCCCGGACAGGCTGGCTACACCTTC. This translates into CASSPGQAGYTF.

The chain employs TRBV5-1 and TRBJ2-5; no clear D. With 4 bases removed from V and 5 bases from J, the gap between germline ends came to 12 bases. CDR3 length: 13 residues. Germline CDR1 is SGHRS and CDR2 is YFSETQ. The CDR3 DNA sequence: TGCGCCAGCAGCCTTCTAGGCTCGGAGACCCAGTACTTC. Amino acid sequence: CASSLLGSETQYF.

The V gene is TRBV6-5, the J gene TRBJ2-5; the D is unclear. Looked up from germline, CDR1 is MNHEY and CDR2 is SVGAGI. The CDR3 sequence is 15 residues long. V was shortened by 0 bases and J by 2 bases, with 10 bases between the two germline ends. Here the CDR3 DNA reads TGTGCCAGCAGTTACTCCTTTGTGGCACAAGAGACCCAGTACTTC. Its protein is CASSYSFVAQETQYF.

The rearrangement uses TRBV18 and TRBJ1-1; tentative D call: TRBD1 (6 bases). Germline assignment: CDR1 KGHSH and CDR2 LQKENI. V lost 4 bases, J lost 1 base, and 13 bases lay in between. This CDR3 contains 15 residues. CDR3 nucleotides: TGTGCCAGCTCACTCCACCTACAGGGGAACACTGAAGCTTTCTTT. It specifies CASSLHLQGNTEAFF.

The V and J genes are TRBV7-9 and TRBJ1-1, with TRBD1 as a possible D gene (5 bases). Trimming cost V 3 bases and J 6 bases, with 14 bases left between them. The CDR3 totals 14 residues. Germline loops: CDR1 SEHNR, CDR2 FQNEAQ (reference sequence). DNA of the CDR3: TGTGCCAGCAGCTTTACGTCAGGGATATCTGAAGCTTTCTTT. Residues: CASSFTSGISEAFF.

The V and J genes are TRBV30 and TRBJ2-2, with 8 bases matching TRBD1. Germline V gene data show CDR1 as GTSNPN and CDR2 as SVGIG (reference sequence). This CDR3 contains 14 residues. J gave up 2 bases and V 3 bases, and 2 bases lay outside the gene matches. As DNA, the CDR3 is TGTGCCTGGAGATCAGGGGGCAACACCGGGGAGCTGTTTTTT. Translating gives CAWRSGGNTGELFF.

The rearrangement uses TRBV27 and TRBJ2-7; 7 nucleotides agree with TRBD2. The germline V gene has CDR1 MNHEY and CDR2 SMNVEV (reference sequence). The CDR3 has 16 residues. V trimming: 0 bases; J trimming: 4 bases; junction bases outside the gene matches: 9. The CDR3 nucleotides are TGTGCCAGCAGTTTATCGTACGGGACTACAGATTACGAGCAGTACTTC. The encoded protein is CASSLSYGTTDYEQYF.

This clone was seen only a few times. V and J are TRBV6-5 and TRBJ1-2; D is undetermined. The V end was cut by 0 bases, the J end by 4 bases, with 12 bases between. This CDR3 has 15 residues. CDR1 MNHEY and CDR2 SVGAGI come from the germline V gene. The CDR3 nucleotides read TGTGCCAGCAGTTACTCCGGGTACGCAACCTATGGCTACACCTTC. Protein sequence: CASSYSGYATYGYTF.